This T cell receptor beta chain was sequenced during a study of blood T cell repertoires in COVID-19. Study overall: The United States, Italy and Spain were the sources of the acute and convalescent COVID-19 samples. In each case, the material was cDNA or gDNA derived from T cells, B-cell-depleted T cells, or PBMCs.

In the original workflow: Amplification from reference gene primers served as the basis for estimated nucleated cell counts. Sequenced by immunoSEQ multiplex PCR; TCRdb stores in-frame clones only, minus some. That table furnishes V, J and clone size, whereas the DNA furnished D and trimming. The data contain tens of thousands of clones, 90% to 95% of them seen just once; the ten biggest clones take up 1.9%. The V and J ends lost 4 bases and 6 bases respectively, with 12 bases between them. CDR3 length equals 14 residues. The germline V gene encodes CDR1 MGHRA and CDR2 YSYEKL. The J gene is TRBJ2-2, the V gene TRBV4-1, with D hard to call. This receptor was identified in a woman between 50 and 59 years old in a cohort sampled during active COVID-19. Sequencing used peripheral blood. The CDR3 DNA reads as TGCGCCAGCAGCCCTGGCCCGTCGCCCGGGGAGCTGTTTTTT. Protein: CASSPGPSPGELFF.